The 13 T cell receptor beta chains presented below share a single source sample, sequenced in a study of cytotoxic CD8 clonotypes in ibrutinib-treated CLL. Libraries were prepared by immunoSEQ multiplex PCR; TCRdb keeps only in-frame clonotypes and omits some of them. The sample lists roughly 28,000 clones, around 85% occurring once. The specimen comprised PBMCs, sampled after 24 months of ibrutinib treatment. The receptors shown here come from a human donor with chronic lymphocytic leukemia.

CDR3 loop: CASSPRTGGTDTQYF. CDR3 in DNA: TGTGCCAGCAGCCCCAGGACAGGGGGCACAGATACGCAGTATTTT. The V gene is TRBV11-2, the J gene TRBJ2-3; 9 nucleotides line up with TRBD1. Germline values: CDR1 SGHAT, CDR2 FQNNGV. The CDR3 consists of 15 residues. V dropped 5 bases and J dropped 1; count of bases not matched to a gene: 4.

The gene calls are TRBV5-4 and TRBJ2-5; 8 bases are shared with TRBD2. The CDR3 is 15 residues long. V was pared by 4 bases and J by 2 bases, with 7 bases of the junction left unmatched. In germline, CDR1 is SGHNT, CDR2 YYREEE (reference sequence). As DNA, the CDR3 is TGTGCCAGCAGCCGACCGGGACTAGGTCAAGAGACCCAGTACTTC. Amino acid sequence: CASSRPGLGQETQYF.

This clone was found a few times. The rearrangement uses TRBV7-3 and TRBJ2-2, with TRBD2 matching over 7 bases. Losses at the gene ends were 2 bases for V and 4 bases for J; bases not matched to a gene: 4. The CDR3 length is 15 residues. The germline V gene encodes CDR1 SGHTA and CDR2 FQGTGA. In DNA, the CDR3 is TGTGCCAGCAGCTTACAGGGCGGGGGCACCGGGGAGCTGTTTTTT. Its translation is CASSLQGGGTGELFF.

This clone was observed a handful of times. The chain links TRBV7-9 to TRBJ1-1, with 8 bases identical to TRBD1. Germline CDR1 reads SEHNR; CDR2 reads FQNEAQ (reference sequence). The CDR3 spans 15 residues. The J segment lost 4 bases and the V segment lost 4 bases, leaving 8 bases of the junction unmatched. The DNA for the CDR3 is TGTGCCAGCAGCTCTACGGACAGGGCGGGCACTGAAGCTTTCTTT. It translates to CASSSTDRAGTEAFF.

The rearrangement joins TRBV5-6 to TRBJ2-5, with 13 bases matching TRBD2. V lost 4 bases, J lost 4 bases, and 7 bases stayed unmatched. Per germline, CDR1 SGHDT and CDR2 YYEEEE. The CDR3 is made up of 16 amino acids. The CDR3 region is CASSHWTSGGLETQYF. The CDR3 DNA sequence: TGTGCCAGCAGCCATTGGACTAGCGGGGGTTTAGAGACCCAGTACTTC.

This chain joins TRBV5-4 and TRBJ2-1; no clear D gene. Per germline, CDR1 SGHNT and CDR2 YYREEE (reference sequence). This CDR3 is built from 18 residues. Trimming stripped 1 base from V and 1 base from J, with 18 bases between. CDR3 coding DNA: TGTGCCAGCAGCTTGATGTATTCAGCGAGTATATCCTACAATGAGCAGTTCTTC. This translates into CASSLMYSASISYNEQFF.

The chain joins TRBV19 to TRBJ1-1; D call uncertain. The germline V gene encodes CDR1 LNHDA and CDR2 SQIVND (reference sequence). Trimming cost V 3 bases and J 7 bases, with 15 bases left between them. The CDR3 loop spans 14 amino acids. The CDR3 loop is CASSIYSVAGEAFF. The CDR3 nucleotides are TGTGCCAGTAGTATCTACTCCGTCGCCGGTGAAGCTTTCTTT.

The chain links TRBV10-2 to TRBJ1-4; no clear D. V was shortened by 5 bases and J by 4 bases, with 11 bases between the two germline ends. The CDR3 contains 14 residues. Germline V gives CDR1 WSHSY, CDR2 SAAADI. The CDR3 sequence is CASSPQSNNEKLFF. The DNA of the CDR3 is TGCGCCAGCAGTCCACAGAGTAATAATGAAAAACTGTTTTTT.

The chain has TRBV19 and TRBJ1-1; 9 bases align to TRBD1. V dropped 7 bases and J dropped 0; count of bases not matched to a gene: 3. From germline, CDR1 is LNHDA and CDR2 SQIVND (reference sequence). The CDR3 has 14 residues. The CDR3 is CASIRDRVNTEAFF. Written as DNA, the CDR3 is TGTGCCAGTATTCGGGACAGGGTGAACACTGAAGCTTTCTTT.

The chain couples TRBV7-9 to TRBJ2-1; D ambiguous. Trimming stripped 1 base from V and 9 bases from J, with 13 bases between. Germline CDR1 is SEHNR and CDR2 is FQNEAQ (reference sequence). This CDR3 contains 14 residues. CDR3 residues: CASSLGSVVIEQFF. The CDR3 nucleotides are TGTGCCAGCAGCTTAGGTTCGGTCGTAATTGAGCAGTTCTTC.

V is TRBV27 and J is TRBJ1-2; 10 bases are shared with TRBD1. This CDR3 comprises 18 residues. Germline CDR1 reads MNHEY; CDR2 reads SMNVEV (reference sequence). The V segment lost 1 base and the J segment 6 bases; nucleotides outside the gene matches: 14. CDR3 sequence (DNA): TGTGCCAGCAGTTTATGGGGGACAGGGGATTTGTCCGAACATGGCTACACCTTC. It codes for CASSLWGTGDLSEHGYTF.

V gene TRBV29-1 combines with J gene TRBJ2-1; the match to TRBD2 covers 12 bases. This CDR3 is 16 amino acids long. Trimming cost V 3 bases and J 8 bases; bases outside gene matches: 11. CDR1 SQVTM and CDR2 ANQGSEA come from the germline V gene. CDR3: CSVDPYLAGGPDEQFF. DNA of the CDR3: TGCAGCGTTGACCCTTATCTAGCGGGGGGGCCGGATGAGCAGTTCTTC.

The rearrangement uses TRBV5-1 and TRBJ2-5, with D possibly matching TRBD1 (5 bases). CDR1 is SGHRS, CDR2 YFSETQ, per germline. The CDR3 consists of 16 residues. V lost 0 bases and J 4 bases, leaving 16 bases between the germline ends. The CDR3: CASSLDLTGLGETQYF. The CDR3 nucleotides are TGCGCCAGCAGCTTGGACCTTACAGGTCTCGGAGAGACCCAGTACTTC.